This T cell receptor beta chain is from a study of response to subunit inactivated influenza vaccine. This CDR3 has 17 amino acids. Trimming left V 3 bases short and J 0 bases short, with 16 bases between. TCRdb redid the calling of the RT-PCR reads with MiXCR, one entry per CDR3 protein. Among some 600,000 distinct CDR3 sequences, around 13% were seen once, and the ten largest hold roughly 7.6%. The material was PBMCs from blood, obtained around 14 days before vaccination. This receptor was taken from a middle-aged man who received an inactivated influenza vaccine. The chain uses TRBV12-3 or TRBV12-4 and TRBJ2-3; no definite D call. The DNA for the CDR3 is TGTGCCAGCAGTTTGGACGGAGAGGCCGGGAGCACAGATACGCAGTATTTT. The encoded protein is CASSLDGEAGSTDTQYF.